These T cell receptor beta chains were read from a single sample in a study of blood T cell repertoires in COVID-19. This table comes from immunoSEQ multiplex PCR, and its TCRdb copy is limited to in-frame clones, with some not included. The table lists about 250,000 clones, over 75% of them singletons, with approximately 8.6% in the top ten. Input material: PBMCs or T cells enriched from blood (not recorded which). The receptors derive from a woman aged 50 to 60 with acute COVID-19. Both conserved end residues are trimmed from each CDR3. Each record gives: CDR3 length, V gene, J gene, CDR3 protein.

13	TRBV19	TRBJ1-5	ASSPGRGLNQPQH
13	TRBV19	TRBJ2-5	ASSIEFSGGETQY
12	TRBV5-6	TRBJ2-3	ASTNKGAHDTQY
15	TRBV4-3	TRBJ1-3	ASSQAGGAGSGNTIY
13	TRBV9	TRBJ2-1	ASSVAPEGYNEQF
13	TRBV6-1	TRBJ1-2	ASSEPWDRANGYT
13	TRBV7-8	TRBJ1-3	ASSPEGVSGNTIY
9	TRBV20-1	TRBJ1-1	SARDLGQAF
9	TRBV13	TRBJ1-1	ASTLNTEAF
11	TRBV12-3/TRBV12-4	TRBJ1-2	ASSSGANYGYT
13	TRBV13	TRBJ1-1	ASSLVLGDSTEAF
12	TRBV7-6	TRBJ1-2	ASSVGDRGYGYT
13	TRBV5-4	TRBJ1-6	ASSLARGGVSPLH
9	TRBV30	TRBJ1-1	AWGRRTEAF
12	TRBV7-8	TRBJ1-5	ASSRDGSNQPQH
13	TRBV6-5	TRBJ1-1	ASSYSLQALTEAF
13	TRBV18	TRBJ2-7	ASSPVADFSYEQY
14	TRBV30	TRBJ2-2	AWSVIAGRNTGELF
14	TRBV5-1	TRBJ1-1	ASSLVGGGENTEAF
11	TRBV25-1	TRBJ1-4	ASRGTANEKLF
14	TRBV19	TRBJ1-1	ASSPRATLQGTEAF
11	TRBV7-2	TRBJ2-1	ASSVGQDNEQF
12	TRBV7-2	TRBJ1-2	ASSPRQGTEGYT
14	TRBV6-5	TRBJ2-1	ASSSQGGLGYNEQF
12	TRBV18	TRBJ1-4	ASSPRRGREKLF
14	TRBV9	TRBJ2-3	ASSPYGGESTDTQY
10	TRBV23-1	TRBJ1-3	ASSQLVDTIY
14	TRBV7-3	TRBJ2-1	ASSLKSSAGYNEQF
15	TRBV4-1	TRBJ2-7	ASSQDRTSGGAYEQY
11	TRBV3-1/TRBV3-2	TRBJ2-3	ASSQRGSDTQY
13	TRBV30	TRBJ1-2	AWSFYDRGRAGYT
14	TRBV6-1	TRBJ2-1	ASSELAGGYNNEQF
11	TRBV12-5	TRBJ1-2	ASGLRGTDGYT
11	TRBV30	TRBJ1-5	AWSRTGNQPQH
11	TRBV29-1	TRBJ2-7	SVEGQGAYEQY
9	TRBV11-3	TRBJ2-5	ASSLKRTQY
13	TRBV11-2	TRBJ2-3	ASSLASGTTDTQY
13	TRBV7-6	TRBJ1-5	ASSLDRGSNQPQH
13	TRBV19	TRBJ1-1	ASSSSGTANTEAF
11	TRBV6-5	TRBJ1-4	AGSGSSNEKLF
12	TRBV7-9	TRBJ1-1	ASSLQGQLTEAF
11	TRBV30	TRBJ1-5	AWSNLRDQPQH
12	TRBV6-1	TRBJ1-2	ASREAHSYYGYT
14	TRBV18	TRBJ1-4	ASSSIRDRGFGKLF
14	TRBV21-1	TRBJ2-6	ASMTVNSSGANVLT
15	TRBV7-9	TRBJ2-3	AGSGVQLSVRTDTQY
13	TRBV14	TRBJ1-2	ASSQEGPGLGSYT
14	TRBV4-1	TRBJ2-7	ASSQEPGQGSDEQY
13	TRBV10-1	TRBJ2-3	ASSSGGGGVDTQY
17	TRBV27	TRBJ1-5	ASSLYYGGATGGNQPQH
14	TRBV30	TRBJ2-2	AWSVAGAPGTGELF
12	TRBV15	TRBJ1-5	ATSADRGNQPQH
13	TRBV18	TRBJ2-2	ASSPPAQQTGELF
17	TRBV10-3	TRBJ2-1	AISDNRGGLRRTYNEQF
14	TRBV19	TRBJ1-5	ASTDSGARMDQPQH
12	TRBV10-3	TRBJ1-1	AISTLAGGTEAF
12	TRBV7-2	TRBJ1-1	ASSLTGANTEAF